A selection of T cell receptor beta chains follows, all from one sample in a study of cytomegalovirus exposure and HLA in healthy donors. Repertoires were generated with immunoSEQ multiplex PCR, while TCRdb's copy carries only in-frame clones and drops some. The table records 200,000 to 300,000 clones, approximately 84% of them present only once. The material sequenced was PBMCs. These receptors were collected from a woman aged 35 to 49 in good health and CMV-seropositive. The CDR3 runs from the conserved cysteine through the conserved F or W. D genes are given only for firm matches. Some rows have no size entry. The others give once, few or many, or a class for an expanded clone.

d_call	j_call	clone_size	v_call	cdr3_nt	cdr3_aa
TRBD2	TRBJ2-1	-	TRBV18	TGTGCCAGCTTTCTCGGACTAGCAGGACCCAATGAGCAGTTCTTC	CASFLGLAGPNEQFF
TRBD2	TRBJ2-2	-	TRBV4-3	TGCGCCAGCAGCCAAGATTTGATCCCCCCCCTCGAGAGCGGGAAAGCCGGGGAGCTGTTTTTT	CASSQDLIPPLESGKAGELFF
-	TRBJ2-7	-	TRBV7-3	TGTGCCAGCAGGCGGACAGACTCCTACGAGCAGTACTTC	CASRRTDSYEQYF
TRBD2	TRBJ2-5	-	TRBV30	TGTGCCTGGAGCGGGGGGGGACCTCTGGAGCAGTACTTC	CAWSGGGPLEQYF
-	TRBJ1-1	-	TRBV10-3	TGTGCCATCAAGTCGGTGAACACTGAAGCTTTCTTT	CAIKSVNTEAFF
TRBD2	TRBJ2-7	-	TRBV7-8	TGTGCCAGCAGCAAAGGGACTAGCGGGAGTTACGAGCAGTACTTC	CASSKGTSGSYEQYF
-	TRBJ2-5	once	TRBV29-1	TGCAGCGTACAAAGAGCGCAAGAGACCCAGTACTTC	CSVQRAQETQYF
-	TRBJ2-1	once	TRBV28	TGTGCCAGCAGTCCGGTTGCGGGAACCGTCCATGAGCAGTTCTTC	CASSPVAGTVHEQFF
TRBD1	TRBJ1-2	-	TRBV28	TGTGCCAGCAGTTTCCCAGACAGGGGCTATGGCTACACCTTC	CASSFPDRGYGYTF
-	TRBJ2-1	-	TRBV9	TGTGCCAGCAGCGTAGGTCTAGGATTCGGCAATGAGCAGTTCTTC	CASSVGLGFGNEQFF
TRBD1	TRBJ1-5	-	TRBV7-2	TGTGCCAGCAGCTTAGCCGGGACAGGGGGCGGTGATCCCCAGCATTTT	CASSLAGTGGGDPQHF
TRBD2	TRBJ2-5	-	TRBV6-5	TGTGCCAGCAGTTACGAGCAGGGAGGGATGAGAGAGCAGTACTTC	CASSYEQGGMREQYF
TRBD1	TRBJ2-5	-	TRBV7-2	TGTGCCAGCAGTAACGACAGGGCACAAGAGACCCAGTACTTC	CASSNDRAQETQYF
-	TRBJ1-2	-	TRBV19	TGTGCCAGTAGTAGGGAGCACTACTATGGCTACACCTTC	CASSREHYYGYTF
TRBD2	TRBJ2-5	-	TRBV19	TGTGCCAGCCGGACTAGCCCCATAGGGGGGGAGACCCAGTACTTC	CASRTSPIGGETQYF
TRBD2	TRBJ2-2	-	TRBV4-3	TGCGCCAGCAGCCAAGATCCCTTAGCGGGAGGGAACACCGGGGAGCTGTTTTTT	CASSQDPLAGGNTGELFF
-	TRBJ1-4	-	TRBV7-6	TGTGCCAGCAGCCTACAGTCCCGGCCTGAAAAACTGTTTTTT	CASSLQSRPEKLFF
-	TRBJ1-5	-	TRBV2	TGTGCCAGCAGTGGAACCGGGGGTGATGGCAATCAGCCCCAGCATTTT	CASSGTGGDGNQPQHF
-	TRBJ2-2	few	TRBV7-9	TGTGCCAGCAGCCCTCTCGGGGAGCTGTTTTTT	CASSPLGELFF
-	TRBJ1-1	-	TRBV6-1	TGTGCCAGCAACCCGAGGTGGTCCCAATTCCCTGAAGCTTTCTTT	CASNPRWSQFPEAFF
TRBD2	TRBJ2-6	-	TRBV11-3	TGTGCCAGCACCCTAGTCGCGGGAGGGCCTTCTGGGGCCAACGTCCTGACTTTC	CASTLVAGGPSGANVLTF
-	TRBJ2-3	-	TRBV7-9	TGTGCCAGCAGCTCCGGCTGGGGGCGGGCCACAGATACGCAGTATTTT	CASSSGWGRATDTQYF
-	TRBJ2-1	-	TRBV2	TGTGCCAGCAGTCCGCGTGCCCGAGCCTTATACAATGAGCAGTTCTTC	CASSPRARALYNEQFF
-	TRBJ2-7	-	TRBV5-5	TGTGCCAGCAGCTTAGCGGCAGCGGGTAATCTCTACGAGCAGTACTTC	CASSLAAAGNLYEQYF
-	TRBJ2-5	-	TRBV28	TGTGCCAGCTGGGCGCGGGGACCCGCCTTAGTACAGTACTTC	CASWARGPALVQYF
-	TRBJ2-7	-	TRBV5-8	TGTGCCAGCAGCTCCGCCTACGAGCAGTACTTC	CASSSAYEQYF
-	TRBJ2-7	-	TRBV6-5	TGTGCCAGCAGTTACGGGGCAGGGGCGCCAACCTACGAGCAGTACTTC	CASSYGAGAPTYEQYF